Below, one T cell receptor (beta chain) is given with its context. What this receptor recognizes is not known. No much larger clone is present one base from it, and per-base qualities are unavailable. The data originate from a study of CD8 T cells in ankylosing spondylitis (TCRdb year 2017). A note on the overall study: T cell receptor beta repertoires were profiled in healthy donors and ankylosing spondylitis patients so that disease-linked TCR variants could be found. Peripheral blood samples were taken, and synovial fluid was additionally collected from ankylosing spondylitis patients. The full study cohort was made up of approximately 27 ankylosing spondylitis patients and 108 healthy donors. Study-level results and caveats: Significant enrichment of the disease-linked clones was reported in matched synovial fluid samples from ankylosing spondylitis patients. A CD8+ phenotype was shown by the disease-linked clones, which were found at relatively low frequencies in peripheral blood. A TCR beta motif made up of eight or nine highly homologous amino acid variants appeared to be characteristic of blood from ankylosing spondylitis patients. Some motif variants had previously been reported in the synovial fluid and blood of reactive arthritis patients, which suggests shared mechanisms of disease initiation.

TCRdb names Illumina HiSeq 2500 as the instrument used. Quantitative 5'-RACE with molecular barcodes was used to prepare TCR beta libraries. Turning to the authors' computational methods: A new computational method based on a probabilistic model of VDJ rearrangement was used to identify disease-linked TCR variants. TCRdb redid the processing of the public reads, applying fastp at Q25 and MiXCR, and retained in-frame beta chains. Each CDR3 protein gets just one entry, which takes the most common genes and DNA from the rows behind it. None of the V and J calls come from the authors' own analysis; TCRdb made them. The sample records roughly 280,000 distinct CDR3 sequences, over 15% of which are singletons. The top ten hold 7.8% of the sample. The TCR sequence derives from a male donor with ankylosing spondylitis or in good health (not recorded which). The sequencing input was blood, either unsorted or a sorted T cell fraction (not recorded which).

The base sequence is TGCAGCGTTGAAGATGGGTCGAGCACAGATACGCAGTATTTT. It translates to CSVEDGSSTDTQYF. The chain links TRBV29-1 with TRBJ2-3, with no reliable assignment of the D segment. Including the terminal cysteine and phenylalanine, the CDR3 comprises 14 residues. Only the CDR3 region is kept as DNA, spanning 42 bases read in frame from base 1. The germline V gene specifies SQVTM as CDR1 and ANQGSEA as CDR2. A distance of 7 bases separates the germline ends of V and J, which lose 0 bases and 0 bases respectively.